This is a list of T cell receptor beta chains from one sample in a study of blood T cell repertoires in COVID-19. The table came from immunoSEQ multiplex PCR; TCRdb's copy has only in-frame clones and leaves some out. The table shows 150,000 to 200,000 clones, with about 87% occurring only once. Source material: peripheral blood. The receptors were gathered from a man between 18 and 35 years old with active or convalescent COVID-19. Each CDR3 is given with its conserved first and last residue. Fields, in order: V gene, D gene, J gene, clone size, CDR3 protein, CDR3 DNA. The D gene is left open where the match is weak. Clone size, where shown, is once, few, many, or a class for clones that have expanded.

v_call: TRBV7-9; d_call: TRBD2; j_call: TRBJ2-1; clone_size: NA; cdr3_aa: CASPARTSGVNEQFF; cdr3_nt: TGTGCCAGCCCGGCCCGGACTAGCGGGGTGAATGAGCAGTTCTTC
v_call: TRBV6-6; d_call: NA; j_call: TRBJ1-4; clone_size: NA; cdr3_aa: CASSAQEKLFF; cdr3_nt: TGTGCCAGCAGCGCACAGGAAAAACTGTTTTTT
v_call: TRBV24-1; d_call: TRBD2; j_call: TRBJ2-3; clone_size: NA; cdr3_aa: CATSTRGLGNTDTQYF; cdr3_nt: TGTGCCACCAGTACCCGAGGACTAGGGAACACAGATACGCAGTATTTT
v_call: TRBV7-9; d_call: TRBD1; j_call: TRBJ1-1; clone_size: NA; cdr3_aa: CASTETGVTEAFF; cdr3_nt: TGTGCCAGCACCGAGACAGGGGTCACTGAAGCTTTCTTT
v_call: TRBV29-1; d_call: TRBD1; j_call: TRBJ1-1; clone_size: NA; cdr3_aa: CSVTAGGSTEAFF; cdr3_nt: TGCAGCGTTACAGCAGGGGGGTCGACTGAAGCTTTCTTT
v_call: TRBV30; d_call: TRBD1; j_call: TRBJ1-1; clone_size: NA; cdr3_aa: CAWSVRTGFFEAFF; cdr3_nt: TGTGCCTGGAGTGTACGGACAGGGTTTTTTGAAGCTTTCTTT
v_call: TRBV5-1; d_call: NA; j_call: TRBJ2-7; clone_size: NA; cdr3_aa: CASSFAQGTYEQYF; cdr3_nt: TGCGCCAGCAGCTTTGCCCAGGGCACCTACGAGCAGTACTTC
v_call: TRBV19; d_call: TRBD2; j_call: TRBJ2-7; clone_size: NA; cdr3_aa: CASSQPGTSGREDEQYF; cdr3_nt: TGTGCCAGTAGTCAACCCGGGACTAGCGGGAGGGAGGACGAGCAGTACTTC
v_call: TRBV27; d_call: TRBD1; j_call: TRBJ1-2; clone_size: few; cdr3_aa: CASAYRGAGYGYTF; cdr3_nt: TGTGCCAGCGCCTACAGGGGTGCAGGCTATGGCTACACCTTC
v_call: TRBV28; d_call: TRBD1; j_call: TRBJ2-3; clone_size: NA; cdr3_aa: CASRLPLTGSDLSDTQYF; cdr3_nt: TGTGCCAGCAGGCTCCCCTTGACAGGGTCCGACCTCTCCGATACGCAGTATTTT
v_call: TRBV13; d_call: NA; j_call: TRBJ2-1; clone_size: once; cdr3_aa: CASSSRGTNEQFF; cdr3_nt: TGTGCCAGCAGCTCCAGGGGAACCAATGAGCAGTTCTTC
v_call: TRBV9; d_call: TRBD2; j_call: TRBJ2-2; clone_size: few; cdr3_aa: CASSAAGLAGLANTGELFF; cdr3_nt: TGTGCCAGCAGCGCCGCGGGACTAGCGGGACTAGCGAACACCGGGGAGCTGTTTTTT
v_call: TRBV6-5; d_call: NA; j_call: TRBJ1-5; clone_size: NA; cdr3_aa: CASSRAGDNQPQHF; cdr3_nt: TGTGCCAGCAGTCGCGCCGGGGATAATCAGCCCCAGCATTTT
v_call: TRBV2; d_call: NA; j_call: TRBJ1-1; clone_size: NA; cdr3_aa: CASRTGFENTEAFF; cdr3_nt: TGTGCCAGCAGAACAGGTTTCGAGAACACTGAAGCTTTCTTT
v_call: TRBV29-1; d_call: NA; j_call: TRBJ1-1; clone_size: NA; cdr3_aa: CSVGGGLGMNTEAFF; cdr3_nt: TGCAGCGTTGGGGGAGGGCTGGGCATGAACACTGAAGCTTTCTTT
v_call: TRBV6-1; d_call: TRBD1; j_call: TRBJ2-1; clone_size: NA; cdr3_aa: CASSIQGEGYNEQFF; cdr3_nt: TGTGCCAGCAGTATACAGGGGGAAGGGTACAATGAGCAGTTCTTC
v_call: TRBV6-4; d_call: NA; j_call: TRBJ1-5; clone_size: once; cdr3_aa: CASTSGMGNQPQHF; cdr3_nt: TGTGCCAGCACTTCGGGGATGGGCAATCAGCCCCAGCATTTT
v_call: TRBV2; d_call: TRBD1; j_call: TRBJ1-1; clone_size: NA; cdr3_aa: CASRGQGVAEAFF; cdr3_nt: TGTGCCAGCAGGGGACAGGGGGTCGCTGAAGCTTTCTTT
v_call: TRBV28; d_call: TRBD1; j_call: TRBJ1-4; clone_size: NA; cdr3_aa: CASNEDDRGPDGEKLFF; cdr3_nt: TGTGCCAGCAACGAAGACGACAGGGGGCCTGACGGTGAAAAACTGTTTTTT
v_call: TRBV6-6; d_call: TRBD2; j_call: TRBJ2-3; clone_size: once; cdr3_aa: CAIYPGLAGGPDTQYF; cdr3_nt: TGTGCCATCTACCCAGGACTAGCGGGAGGCCCAGATACGCAGTATTTT
v_call: TRBV18; d_call: NA; j_call: TRBJ1-2; clone_size: NA; cdr3_aa: CASSPSGHGYTF; cdr3_nt: TGTGCCAGCTCACCAAGCGGCCATGGCTACACCTTC
v_call: TRBV5-1; d_call: TRBD2; j_call: TRBJ2-3; clone_size: NA; cdr3_aa: CASSLAGLAGEADTQYF; cdr3_nt: TGCGCCAGCAGCTTAGCCGGACTAGCGGGAGAGGCAGATACGCAGTATTTT
v_call: TRBV7-2; d_call: TRBD2; j_call: TRBJ2-2; clone_size: NA; cdr3_aa: CASSPLGLGDAGELFF; cdr3_nt: TGTGCCAGCAGCCCCCTGGGACTAGGAGATGCCGGGGAGCTGTTTTTT
v_call: TRBV2; d_call: NA; j_call: TRBJ1-1; clone_size: NA; cdr3_aa: CASSVQALTEAFF; cdr3_nt: TGTGCCAGCAGTGTACAGGCTCTCACTGAAGCTTTCTTT
v_call: TRBV5-5; d_call: NA; j_call: TRBJ1-3; clone_size: NA; cdr3_aa: CASSPPRSPSGNTIYF; cdr3_nt: TGTGCCAGCAGCCCTCCCCGCAGTCCCTCTGGAAACACCATATATTTT
v_call: TRBV5-1; d_call: TRBD1; j_call: TRBJ1-1; clone_size: once; cdr3_aa: CASSLDPQGTGVRGAFF; cdr3_nt: TGCGCCAGCAGCTTGGACCCGCAAGGGACAGGGGTTCGCGGAGCTTTCTTT
v_call: TRBV11-2; d_call: TRBD2; j_call: TRBJ2-7; clone_size: NA; cdr3_aa: CASSLNHQGALAGDDEQYF; cdr3_nt: TGTGCCAGCAGCTTAAATCACCAGGGAGCGCTAGCGGGAGACGACGAGCAGTACTTC
v_call: TRBV6-5; d_call: TRBD1; j_call: TRBJ1-1; clone_size: NA; cdr3_aa: CASSSGGIMNTEAFF; cdr3_nt: TGTGCCAGCAGTTCAGGGGGCATAATGAACACTGAAGCTTTCTTT
v_call: TRBV30; d_call: NA; j_call: TRBJ1-1; clone_size: NA; cdr3_aa: CAWTTGGGAYTEAFF; cdr3_nt: TGTGCCTGGACTACTGGGGGGGGTGCCTACACTGAAGCTTTCTTT
v_call: TRBV7-9; d_call: TRBD1; j_call: TRBJ2-5; clone_size: NA; cdr3_aa: CASRQGAGETQYF; cdr3_nt: TGTGCCAGCAGACAGGGGGCCGGAGAGACCCAGTACTTC
v_call: TRBV5-1; d_call: TRBD1; j_call: TRBJ2-1; clone_size: NA; cdr3_aa: CASSLDAAGTGKGLGFF; cdr3_nt: TGCGCCAGCAGCTTGGACGCCGCCGGGACAGGGAAAGGGCTTGGGTTCTTC
v_call: TRBV10-3; d_call: TRBD1; j_call: TRBJ1-6; clone_size: NA; cdr3_aa: CAIRATGQYNSPLHF; cdr3_nt: TGTGCCATCAGGGCTACGGGACAGTATAATTCACCCCTCCACTTT
v_call: TRBV14; d_call: NA; j_call: TRBJ1-4; clone_size: NA; cdr3_aa: CASSHQGFAKLFF; cdr3_nt: TGTGCCAGCAGCCACCAGGGGTTCGCAAAACTGTTTTTT
v_call: TRBV19; d_call: NA; j_call: TRBJ1-2; clone_size: NA; cdr3_aa: CASSIYSISWGEFGYTF; cdr3_nt: TGTGCCAGTAGTATTTACTCAATTTCGTGGGGGGAATTCGGCTACACCTTC
v_call: TRBV2; d_call: TRBD1; j_call: TRBJ1-1; clone_size: NA; cdr3_aa: CASSPTGVAMNTEAFF; cdr3_nt: TGTGCCAGCAGCCCAACAGGGGTCGCCATGAACACTGAAGCTTTCTTT
v_call: TRBV7-9; d_call: NA; j_call: TRBJ2-1; clone_size: NA; cdr3_aa: CASSLGWGEAVNEQFF; cdr3_nt: TGTGCCAGCAGCTTGGGGTGGGGAGAGGCAGTGAATGAGCAGTTCTTC
v_call: TRBV19; d_call: NA; j_call: TRBJ2-7; clone_size: NA; cdr3_aa: CASSKAATYEQYF; cdr3_nt: TGTGCCAGTAGTAAAGCGGCAACGTACGAGCAGTACTTC
v_call: TRBV3-1/TRBV3-2; d_call: NA; j_call: TRBJ2-7; clone_size: NA; cdr3_aa: CASSQALYEQYF; cdr3_nt: TGTGCCAGCAGCCAAGCCCTGTACGAGCAGTACTTC
v_call: TRBV13; d_call: TRBD1; j_call: TRBJ2-3; clone_size: once; cdr3_aa: CASSPRAGGTPDTQYF; cdr3_nt: TGTGCCAGCAGCCCTCGGGCAGGGGGCACGCCAGATACGCAGTATTTT
v_call: TRBV10-3; d_call: NA; j_call: TRBJ1-1; clone_size: NA; cdr3_aa: CAINTVNTEAFF; cdr3_nt: TGTGCCATCAACACAGTGAACACTGAAGCTTTCTTT
v_call: TRBV28; d_call: NA; j_call: TRBJ2-3; clone_size: NA; cdr3_aa: CASSPYRDPTDTQYF; cdr3_nt: TGTGCCAGCAGTCCCTACAGGGACCCCACAGATACGCAGTATTTT
v_call: TRBV7-9; d_call: TRBD2; j_call: TRBJ2-3; clone_size: once; cdr3_aa: CASSLGGLAGGLDTQYF; cdr3_nt: TGTGCCAGCAGCTTAGGAGGACTAGCGGGGGGGCTGGATACGCAGTATTTT
v_call: TRBV11-3; d_call: NA; j_call: TRBJ1-2; clone_size: once; cdr3_aa: CASSTIQNYGYTF; cdr3_nt: TGTGCCAGCAGCACAATACAGAACTATGGCTACACCTTC